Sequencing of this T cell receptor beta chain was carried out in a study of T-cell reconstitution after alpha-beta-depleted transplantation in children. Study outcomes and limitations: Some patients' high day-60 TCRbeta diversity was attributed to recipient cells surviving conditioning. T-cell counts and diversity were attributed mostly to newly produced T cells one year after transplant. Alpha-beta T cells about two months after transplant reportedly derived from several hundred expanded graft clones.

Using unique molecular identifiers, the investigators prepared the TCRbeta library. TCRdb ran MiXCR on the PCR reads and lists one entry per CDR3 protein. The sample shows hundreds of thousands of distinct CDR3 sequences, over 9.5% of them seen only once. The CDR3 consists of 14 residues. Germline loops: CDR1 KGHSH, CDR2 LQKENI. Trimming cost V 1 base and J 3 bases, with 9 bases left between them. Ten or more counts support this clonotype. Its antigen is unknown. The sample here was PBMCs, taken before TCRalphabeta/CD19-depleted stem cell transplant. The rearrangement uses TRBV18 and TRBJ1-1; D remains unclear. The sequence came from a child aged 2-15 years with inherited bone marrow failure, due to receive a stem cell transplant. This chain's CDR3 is CASSPHPDHTEAFF. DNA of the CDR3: TGTGCCAGCTCACCACATCCAGACCACACTGAAGCTTTCTTT. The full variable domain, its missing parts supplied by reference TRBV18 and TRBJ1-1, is NAGVMQNPRHLVRRRGQEARLRCSPMKGHSHVYWYRQLPEEGLKFMVYLQKENIIDESGMPKERFSAEFPKEGPSILRIQQVVRGDSAAYFCASSPHPDHTEAFFGQGTRLTVV.